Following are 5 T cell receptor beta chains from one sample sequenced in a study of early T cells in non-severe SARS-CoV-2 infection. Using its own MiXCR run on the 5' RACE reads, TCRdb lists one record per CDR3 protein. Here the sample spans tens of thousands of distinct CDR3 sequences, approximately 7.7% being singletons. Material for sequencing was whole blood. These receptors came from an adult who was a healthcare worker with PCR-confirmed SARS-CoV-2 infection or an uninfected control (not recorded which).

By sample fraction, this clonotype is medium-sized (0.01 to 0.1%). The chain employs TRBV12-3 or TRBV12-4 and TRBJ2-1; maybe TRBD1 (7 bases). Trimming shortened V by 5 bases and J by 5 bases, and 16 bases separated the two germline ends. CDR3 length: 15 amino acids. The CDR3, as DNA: TGTGCCAGCAGTCCACAAGACAGGGAGGACAATGAGCAGTTCTTC. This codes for CASSPQDREDNEQFF.

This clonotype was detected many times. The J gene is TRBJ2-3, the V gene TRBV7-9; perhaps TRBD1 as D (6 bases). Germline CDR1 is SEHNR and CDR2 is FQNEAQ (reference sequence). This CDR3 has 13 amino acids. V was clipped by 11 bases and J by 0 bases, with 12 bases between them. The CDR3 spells CACAGASTDTQYF. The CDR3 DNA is TGTGCCTGTGCAGGGGCTAGCACAGATACGCAGTATTTT.

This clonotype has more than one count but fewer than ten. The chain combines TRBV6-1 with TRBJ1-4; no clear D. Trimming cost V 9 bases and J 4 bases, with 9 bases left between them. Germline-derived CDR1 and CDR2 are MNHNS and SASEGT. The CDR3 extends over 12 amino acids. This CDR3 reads CASGRFNEKLFF. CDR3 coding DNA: TGTGCCAGTGGACGGTTTAATGAAAAACTGTTTTTT.

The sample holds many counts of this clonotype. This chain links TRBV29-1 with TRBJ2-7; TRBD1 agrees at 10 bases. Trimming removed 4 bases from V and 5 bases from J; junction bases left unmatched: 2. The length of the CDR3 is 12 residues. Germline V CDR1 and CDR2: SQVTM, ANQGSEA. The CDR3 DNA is TGCAGCGTTGGGGGACAGGGGAACGAGCAGTACTTC. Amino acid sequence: CSVGGQGNEQYF.

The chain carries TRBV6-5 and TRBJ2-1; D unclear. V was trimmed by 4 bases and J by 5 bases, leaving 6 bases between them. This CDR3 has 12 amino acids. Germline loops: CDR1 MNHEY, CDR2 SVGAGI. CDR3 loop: CASSSTDNEQFF. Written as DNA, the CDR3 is TGTGCCAGCAGTTCGACCGACAATGAGCAGTTCTTC.